This entry concerns a single TCR beta chain. The target antigen is unknown. This sample was included in a study of early T cells in non-severe SARS-CoV-2 infection. TCRdb processed the 5' RACE reads anew with MiXCR; each CDR3 protein has one entry. The sample contains more than 55,000 distinct CDR3 sequences, more than 8.5% of which appear only once. Overall study results and limits: In VDJdb matching, anti-spike CD8 responses were favored while private and CD4 specificities went missing.

The sequence came from an adult who was a healthcare worker with PCR-confirmed SARS-CoV-2 infection or an uninfected control (not recorded which). The sequencing input was whole blood.

CDR3 loop: CSVEPGAHYEQYF. The CDR3 region has the DNA TGCAGCGTTGAACCCGGGGCGCACTACGAGCAGTACTTC. The chain combines TRBV29-1 with TRBJ2-7; D assignment may be TRBD1 or TRBD2 (5 bases each). The CDR3 is made up of 13 amino acids. CDR1 is SQVTM, CDR2 ANQGSEA, per germline. Trimming took 2 bases from V and 3 from J, leaving 11 bases between them.